The clone carrying this T cell receptor beta chain has only a few counts. Its antigen is undetermined. It was by quantitative 5'-RACE with molecular barcodes that TCR beta libraries were made. TCRdb independently ran MiXCR on the 5' RACE reads; one entry per CDR3 protein. This sample has approximately 200,000 distinct CDR3 sequences, with 9.5% to 15% found just once. V was clipped by 2 bases and J by 8 bases, with 19 bases between them. The CDR3 loop spans 16 amino acids. Germline V CDR1 and CDR2: MNHEY, SVGEGT. This entry is derived from a study of CD8 T cells in ankylosing spondylitis. Regarding the study as a whole: Previous work reported some of these motif variants in the synovial fluid and blood of reactive arthritis. A CD8+ phenotype characterized the disease-linked clones, which were relatively rare in peripheral blood. What seemed typical of ankylosing spondylitis blood was a TCR beta motif built from fewer than ten highly homologous variants.

The rearrangement links TRBV6-2 or TRBV6-3 to TRBJ2-1, with D possibly being TRBD1 or TRBD2 (5 bases each). This TCR was sampled from a male donor with ankylosing spondylitis or in good health (not recorded which). Sequencing input: blood, either unsorted or a sorted T cell fraction (not recorded which). CDR3 sequence (DNA): TGTGCCAGCAGTTACGAGGGGCAGGGCCCTTTTCATGAGCAGTTCTTC. Its translation is CASSYEGQGPFHEQFF.